The 2 T cell receptor beta chains below were found in one sample sequenced in a study of blood T cell repertoires in COVID-19. Libraries were prepared by immunoSEQ multiplex PCR; TCRdb keeps only in-frame clonotypes and omits some of them. In the table there are around 150,000 clones, roughly 90% of which are singletons. The sequenced sample was peripheral blood. These receptors originate from a man aged 25 to 45 with COVID-19, enrolled during active disease.

The chain employs TRBV7-2 and TRBJ1-1; D is possibly TRBD1 (6 bases). Germline V gives CDR1 SGHTA, CDR2 FQGNSA. The CDR3 totals 12 residues. Trimming took off 5 bases at V and 7 bases at J, with 11 bases between the two ends. CDR3 in DNA: TGTGCCAGCAGCCCAAACAGGGTTGAAGCTTTCTTT. This encodes CASSPNRVEAFF. Full variable domain (remainder filled in from reference TRBV7-2 and TRBJ1-1): GAGVSQSPSNKVTEKGKDVELRCDPISGHTALYWYRQSLGQGLEFLIYFQGNSAPDKSGLPSDRFSAERTGGSVSTLTIQRTQQEDSAVYLCASSPNRVEAFFGQGTRLTVV.

The chain recombines TRBV5-6 with TRBJ2-1; D is uncertain. The V gene's germline CDR1 is SGHDT and CDR2 YYEEEE. Trimming took off 0 bases at V and 6 bases at J, with 10 bases between the two ends. The CDR3 is made up of 14 amino acids. This CDR3 reads CASSLANTPNEQFF. CDR3 in DNA: TGTGCCAGCAGCTTGGCCAACACCCCCAATGAGCAGTTCTTC. Full variable domain (outside the CDR3, taken from reference TRBV5-6 and TRBJ2-1): DAGVTQSPTHLIKTRGQQVTLRCSPKSGHDTVSWYQQALGQGPQFIFQYYEEEERQRGNFPDRFSGHQFPNYSSELNVNALLLGDSALYLCASSLANTPNEQFFGPGTRLTVL.